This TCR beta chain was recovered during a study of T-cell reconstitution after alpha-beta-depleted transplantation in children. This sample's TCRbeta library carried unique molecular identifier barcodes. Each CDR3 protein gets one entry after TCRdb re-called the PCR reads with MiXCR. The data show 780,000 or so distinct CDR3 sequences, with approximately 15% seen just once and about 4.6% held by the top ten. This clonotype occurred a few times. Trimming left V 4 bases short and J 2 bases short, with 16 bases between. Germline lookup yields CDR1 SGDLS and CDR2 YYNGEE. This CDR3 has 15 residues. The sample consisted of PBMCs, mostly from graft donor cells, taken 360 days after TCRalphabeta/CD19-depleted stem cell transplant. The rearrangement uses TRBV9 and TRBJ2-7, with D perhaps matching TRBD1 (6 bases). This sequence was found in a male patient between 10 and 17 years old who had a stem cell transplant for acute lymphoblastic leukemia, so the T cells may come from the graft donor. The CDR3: CASSPSQGNPYEQYF. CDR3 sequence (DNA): TGTGCCAGCAGCCCCTCACAGGGAAACCCCTACGAGCAGTACTTC.